This entry concerns a single TCR beta chain. The data are from a study of cytomegalovirus exposure and HLA in healthy donors. The CDR3 extends over 17 amino acids. J was trimmed by 1 base and V by 6 bases; bases with no gene match: 9. Per the germline V gene, CDR1 is SGHNT and CDR2 is YYREEE (reference sequence). 60 Vbeta and 13 Jbeta primers were used in PCR. TCRdb's table, derived via immunoSEQ multiplex PCR, lists solely in-frame clones and lacks some. This sample has about 160,000 clones, with about 80% found just once. The source material was PBMCs. The TCR sequence derives from a female donor in good health and CMV-seronegative. This rearrangement joins TRBV5-4 to TRBJ2-2, with 10 bases matching TRBD1. Here the CDR3 reads CASTSDRGGWNTGELFF. As DNA, the CDR3 is TGTGCCAGCACCTCGGACAGGGGGGGATGGAACACCGGGGAGCTGTTTTTT. Together with reference TRBV5-4 and TRBJ2-2, the CDR3 gives the full variable domain: ETGVTQSPTHLIKTRGQQVTLRCSSQSGHNTVSWYQQALGQGPQFIFQYYREEENGRGNFPPRFSGLQFPNYSSELNVNALELDDSALYLCASTSDRGGWNTGELFFGEGSRLTVL.